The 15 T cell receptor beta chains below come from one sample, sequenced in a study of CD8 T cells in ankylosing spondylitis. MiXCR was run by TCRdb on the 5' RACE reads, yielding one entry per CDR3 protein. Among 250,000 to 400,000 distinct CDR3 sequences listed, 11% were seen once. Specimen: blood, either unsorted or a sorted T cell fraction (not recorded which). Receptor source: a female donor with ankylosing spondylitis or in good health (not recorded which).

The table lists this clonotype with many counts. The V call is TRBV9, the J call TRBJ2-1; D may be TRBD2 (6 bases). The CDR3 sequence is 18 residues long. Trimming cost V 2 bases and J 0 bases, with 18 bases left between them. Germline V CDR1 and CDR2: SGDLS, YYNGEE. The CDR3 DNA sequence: TGTGCCAGCAGCGTTAGCGGCGGAGCGTCAAGCTCCTACAATGAGCAGTTCTTC. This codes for CASSVSGGASSSYNEQFF.

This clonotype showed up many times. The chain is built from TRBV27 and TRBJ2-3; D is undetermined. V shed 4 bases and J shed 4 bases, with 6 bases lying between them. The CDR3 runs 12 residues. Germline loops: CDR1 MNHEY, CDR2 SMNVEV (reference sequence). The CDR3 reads CASSSGADTQYF. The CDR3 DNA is TGTGCCAGCAGTTCTGGGGCAGATACGCAGTATTTT.

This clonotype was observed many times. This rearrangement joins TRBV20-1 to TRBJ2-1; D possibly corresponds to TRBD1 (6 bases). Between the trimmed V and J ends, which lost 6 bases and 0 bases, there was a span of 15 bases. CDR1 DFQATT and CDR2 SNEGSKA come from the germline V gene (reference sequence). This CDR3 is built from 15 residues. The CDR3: CSARAGAGSYNEQFF. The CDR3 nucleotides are TGCAGTGCAAGGGCAGGGGCTGGCTCCTACAATGAGCAGTTCTTC.

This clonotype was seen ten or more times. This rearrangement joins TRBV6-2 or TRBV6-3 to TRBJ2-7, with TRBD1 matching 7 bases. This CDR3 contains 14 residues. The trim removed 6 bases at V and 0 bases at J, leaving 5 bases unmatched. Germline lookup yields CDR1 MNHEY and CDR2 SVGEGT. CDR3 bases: TGTGCCAGCAGAGACAGGGTCCTCTCCTACGAGCAGTACTTC. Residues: CASRDRVLSYEQYF.

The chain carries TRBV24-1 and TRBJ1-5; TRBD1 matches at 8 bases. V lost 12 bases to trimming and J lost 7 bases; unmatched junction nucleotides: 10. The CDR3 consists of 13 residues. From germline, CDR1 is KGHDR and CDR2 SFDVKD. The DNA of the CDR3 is TGTGCCGCGGACAGGGATATAGACCAGCCCCAGCATTTT. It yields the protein CAADRDIDQPQHF.

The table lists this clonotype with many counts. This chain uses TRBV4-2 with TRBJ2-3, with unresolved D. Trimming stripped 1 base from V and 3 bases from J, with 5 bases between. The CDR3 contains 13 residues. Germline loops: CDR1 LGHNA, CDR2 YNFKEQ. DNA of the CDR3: TGTGCCAGCAGCCAAGGCCTTACAGATACGCAGTATTTT. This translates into CASSQGLTDTQYF.

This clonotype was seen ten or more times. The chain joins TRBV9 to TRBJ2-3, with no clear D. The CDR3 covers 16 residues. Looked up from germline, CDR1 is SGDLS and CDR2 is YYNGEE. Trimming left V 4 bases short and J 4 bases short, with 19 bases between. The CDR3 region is CASSPDQGNPADTQYF. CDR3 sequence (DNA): TGTGCCAGCAGCCCCGACCAAGGGAACCCCGCAGATACGCAGTATTTT.

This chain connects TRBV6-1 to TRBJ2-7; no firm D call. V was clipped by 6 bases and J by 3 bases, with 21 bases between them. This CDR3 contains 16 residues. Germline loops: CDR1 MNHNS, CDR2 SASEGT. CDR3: CASSPGPPSLGYEQYF. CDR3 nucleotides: TGTGCCAGCAGCCCCGGACCCCCCAGTTTGGGCTACGAGCAGTACTTC.

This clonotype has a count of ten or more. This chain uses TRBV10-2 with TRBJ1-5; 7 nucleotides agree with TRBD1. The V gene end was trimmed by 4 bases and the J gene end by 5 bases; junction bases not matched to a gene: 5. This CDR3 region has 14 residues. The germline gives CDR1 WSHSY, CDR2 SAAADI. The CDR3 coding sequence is TGCGCCAGCAGTGGAGACAGGGCTTATCAGCCCCAGCATTTT. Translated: CASSGDRAYQPQHF.

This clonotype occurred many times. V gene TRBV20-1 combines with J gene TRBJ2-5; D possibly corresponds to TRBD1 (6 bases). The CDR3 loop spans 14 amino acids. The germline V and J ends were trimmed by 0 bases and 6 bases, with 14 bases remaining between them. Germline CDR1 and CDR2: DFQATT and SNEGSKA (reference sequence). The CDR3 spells CSAREAGTLQTQYF. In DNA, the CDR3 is TGCAGTGCTAGAGAGGCCGGGACACTACAGACCCAGTACTTC.

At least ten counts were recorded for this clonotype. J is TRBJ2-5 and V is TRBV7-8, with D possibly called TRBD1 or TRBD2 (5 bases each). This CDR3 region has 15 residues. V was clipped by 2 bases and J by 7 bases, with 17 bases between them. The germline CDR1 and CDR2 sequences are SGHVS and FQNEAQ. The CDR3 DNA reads TGTGCCAGCAGCTTACGCCGGGGCCCCCTAGGGACCCAGTACTTC. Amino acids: CASSLRRGPLGTQYF.

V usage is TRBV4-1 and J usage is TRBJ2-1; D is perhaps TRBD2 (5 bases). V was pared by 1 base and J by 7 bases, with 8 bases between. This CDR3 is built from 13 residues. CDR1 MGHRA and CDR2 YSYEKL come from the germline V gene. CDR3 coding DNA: TGCGCCAGCAGCCAAGTTACTAGTAATGAGCAGTTCTTC. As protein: CASSQVTSNEQFF.

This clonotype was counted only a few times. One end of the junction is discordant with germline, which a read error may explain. The DNA of the CDR3 is TGCTGTGCTAGAGATCCGGGGGATACTAGCGGAGGCTACAATGAGCAGTTCTTC. Protein: CCARDPGDTSGGYNEQFF. The chain employs TRBV20-1 and TRBJ2-1, with TRBD2 matching 8 bases. Germline CDR1 reads DFQATT; CDR2 reads SNEGSKA (reference sequence). This CDR3 is 18 amino acids long.

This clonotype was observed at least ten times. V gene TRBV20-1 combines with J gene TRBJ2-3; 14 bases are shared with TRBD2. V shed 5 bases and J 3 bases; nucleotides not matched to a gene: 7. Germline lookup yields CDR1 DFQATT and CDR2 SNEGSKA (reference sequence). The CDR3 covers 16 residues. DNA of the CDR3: TGCAGTGCTCCAGGACTAGCGGGAGGTAGAACAGATACGCAGTATTTT. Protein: CSAPGLAGGRTDTQYF.

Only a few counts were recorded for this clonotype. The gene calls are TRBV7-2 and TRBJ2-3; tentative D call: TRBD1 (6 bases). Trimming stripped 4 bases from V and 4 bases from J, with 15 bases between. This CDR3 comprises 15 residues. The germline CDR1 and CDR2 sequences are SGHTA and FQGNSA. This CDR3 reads CASSSRGGYADTQYF. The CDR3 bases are TGTGCCAGCAGCTCCAGGGGTGGGTACGCAGATACGCAGTATTTT. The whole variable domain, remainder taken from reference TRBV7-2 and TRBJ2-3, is GAGVSQSPSNKVTEKGKDVELRCDPISGHTALYWYRQSLGQGLEFLIYFQGNSAPDKSGLPSDRFSAERTGGSVSTLTIQRTQQEDSAVYLCASSSRGGYADTQYFGPGTRLTVL.